These 9 T cell receptor beta chains originate from one sample sequenced in a study of Tregs in tolerant kidney transplant recipients. Some clones are missing from TCRdb's copy, which holds only in-frame ones; the method was immunoSEQ multiplex PCR. The table has 98,000 or so clones, around 87% seen once. This specimen was CD4+ T cells from blood, taken before the transplant. Every receptor here comes from a human donor who received a combined kidney and bone marrow transplant.

V usage is TRBV6-5 and J usage is TRBJ2-1, with 7 bases lining up with TRBD2. The CDR3 covers 15 residues. V gave up 5 bases and J gave up 1 base; unmatched junction bases: 5. The germline V gene has CDR1 MNHEY and CDR2 SVGAGI. The CDR3 is CASSPLSGSYNEQFF. The CDR3 coding sequence is TGTGCCAGCAGTCCTCTTAGCGGGTCCTACAATGAGCAGTTCTTC.

In this sample, this clone turned up once. The chain couples TRBV6-5 to TRBJ2-1, with 8 positions matching TRBD1. This CDR3 is built from 14 residues. V lost 5 bases to trimming and J lost 12 bases; unmatched junction nucleotides: 12. CDR1 is MNHEY and CDR2 is SVGAGI in the germline V gene. This chain's CDR3 is CASSRPGQGSGQFF. CDR3 nucleotides: TGTGCCAGCAGTAGGCCCGGACAGGGAAGTGGGCAGTTCTTC.

The J gene is TRBJ2-5, the V gene TRBV5-6, with 7 bases fitting TRBD2. The CDR3 is 13 amino acids. Germline CDR1 is SGHDT and CDR2 is YYEEEE. Unmatched junction bases numbered 6, after V lost 5 bases and J lost 5 bases. The CDR3 protein is CASRKGLGETQYF. CDR3 coding DNA: TGTGCCAGCAGGAAAGGACTAGGGGAGACCCAGTACTTC.

The chain uses TRBV28 and TRBJ1-5; D is possibly TRBD1 (5 bases). The CDR3 runs to 16 residues. V shed 4 bases and J shed 0 bases, with 13 bases lying between them. Germline V gene lookup returns CDR1 MDHEN and CDR2 SYDVKM. CDR3: CASSSGPRASNQPQHF. CDR3 DNA: TGTGCCAGCAGTTCGGGCCCCAGGGCTAGCAATCAGCCCCAGCATTTT.

J is TRBJ1-2 and V is TRBV5-4, with TRBD1 matching 8 bases. V shed 7 bases, J shed 5 bases, and the junction held 10 bases outside the gene matches. Germline values: CDR1 SGHNT, CDR2 YYREEE (reference sequence). The CDR3 has 14 amino acids. The CDR3 nucleotides are TGTGCCAGCCGAGCCATACAGGGGGTTTATGGCTACACCTTC. As protein: CASRAIQGVYGYTF. Based on the CDR3 plus reference TRBV5-4 and TRBJ1-2, the full variable domain is ETGVTQSPTHLIKTRGQQVTLRCSSQSGHNTVSWYQQALGQGPQFIFQYYREEENGRGNFPPRFSGLQFPNYSSELNVNALELDDSALYLCASRAIQGVYGYTFGSGTRLTVV.

The rearrangement joins TRBV5-6 to TRBJ1-3; maybe TRBD1 (5 bases). Germline lookup yields CDR1 SGHDT and CDR2 YYEEEE. Deletions cut 4 bases from V and 9 bases from J, with 17 bases between. The CDR3 extends over 14 amino acids. CDR3 coding DNA: TGTGCCAGCAGCCCCAATCCAGGGTCCTCCACCATATATTTT. It yields the protein CASSPNPGSSTIYF.

J is TRBJ2-6 and V is TRBV6-5, with D possibly TRBD1 on 5 matching bases. The CDR3 runs to 15 residues. In germline, CDR1 is MNHEY, CDR2 SVGAGI. Between the trimmed V and J ends, which lost 2 bases and 0 bases, there was a span of 5 bases. CDR3 loop: CASSYRGSGANVLTF. CDR3 coding DNA: TGTGCCAGCAGTTACAGGGGCTCTGGGGCCAACGTCCTGACTTTC.

The chain is built from TRBV5-1 and TRBJ2-7, with D perhaps TRBD2 (6 bases). There are 15 residues in the CDR3. Trimming took off 7 bases at V and 2 bases at J, with 19 bases between the two ends. The germline V gene has CDR1 SGHRS and CDR2 YFSETQ. CDR3 in DNA: TGCGCCAGCTCCCCAAGGCTAGCGTCTACCTACGAGCAGTACTTC. This encodes CASSPRLASTYEQYF.

The chain employs TRBV30 and TRBJ1-2; 7 bases are shared with TRBD1. CDR1 and CDR2 from the germline V gene are GTSNPN and SVGIG (reference sequence). V shed 5 bases, J shed 8 bases, and the junction held 17 bases outside the gene matches. The CDR3 is made up of 15 amino acids. CDR3 sequence reads: CAWEKKGQTYRGYTF. The CDR3 DNA follows: TGTGCCTGGGAAAAAAAGGGACAGACCTATAGGGGCTACACCTTC.